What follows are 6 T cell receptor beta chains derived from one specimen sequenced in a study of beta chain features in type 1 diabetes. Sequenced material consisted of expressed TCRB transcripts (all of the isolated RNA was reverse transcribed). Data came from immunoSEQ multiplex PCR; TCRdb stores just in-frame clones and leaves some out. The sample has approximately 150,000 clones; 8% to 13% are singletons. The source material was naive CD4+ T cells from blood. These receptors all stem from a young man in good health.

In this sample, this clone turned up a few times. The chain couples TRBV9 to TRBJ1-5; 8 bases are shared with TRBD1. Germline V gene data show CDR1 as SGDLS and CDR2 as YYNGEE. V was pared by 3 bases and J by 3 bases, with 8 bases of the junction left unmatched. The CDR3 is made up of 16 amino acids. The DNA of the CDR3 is TGTGCCAGCAGCGCAGGGACAGGCTCTTTCAATCAGCCCCAGCATTTT. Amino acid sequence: CASSAGTGSFNQPQHF. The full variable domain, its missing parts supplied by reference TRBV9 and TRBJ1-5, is DSGVTQTPKHLITATGQRVTLRCSPRSGDLSVYWYQQSLDQGLQFLIQYYNGEERAKGNILERFSAQQFPDLHSELNLSSLELGDSALYFCASSAGTGSFNQPQHFGDGTRLSIL.

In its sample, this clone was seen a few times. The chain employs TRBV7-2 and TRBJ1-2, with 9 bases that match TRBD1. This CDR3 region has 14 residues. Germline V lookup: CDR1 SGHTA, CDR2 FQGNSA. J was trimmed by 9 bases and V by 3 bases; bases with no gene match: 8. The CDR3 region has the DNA TGTGCCAGCAGCTTCGACCGGGACAGGGATCGCTACACCTTC. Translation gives CASSFDRDRDRYTF.

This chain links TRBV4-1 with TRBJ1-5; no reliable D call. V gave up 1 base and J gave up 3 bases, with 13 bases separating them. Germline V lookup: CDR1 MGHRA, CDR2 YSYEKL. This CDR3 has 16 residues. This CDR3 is CASSQVPIVTNQPQHF. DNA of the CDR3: TGCGCCAGCAGCCAAGTCCCTATAGTAACCAATCAGCCCCAGCATTTT.

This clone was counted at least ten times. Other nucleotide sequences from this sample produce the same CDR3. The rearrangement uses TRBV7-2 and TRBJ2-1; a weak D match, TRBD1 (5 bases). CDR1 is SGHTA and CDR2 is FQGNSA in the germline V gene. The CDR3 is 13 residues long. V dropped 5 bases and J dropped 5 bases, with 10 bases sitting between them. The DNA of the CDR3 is TGTGCCAGCAGCCTAGGACAAGACAATGAGCAGTTCTTC. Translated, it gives CASSLGQDNEQFF.

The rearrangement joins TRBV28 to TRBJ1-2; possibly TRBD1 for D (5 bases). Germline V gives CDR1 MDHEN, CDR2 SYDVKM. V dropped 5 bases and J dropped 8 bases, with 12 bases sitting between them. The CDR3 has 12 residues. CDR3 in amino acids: CASSNQGFGYTF. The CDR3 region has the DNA TGTGCCAGCAGTAATCAGGGTTTCGGCTACACCTTC.

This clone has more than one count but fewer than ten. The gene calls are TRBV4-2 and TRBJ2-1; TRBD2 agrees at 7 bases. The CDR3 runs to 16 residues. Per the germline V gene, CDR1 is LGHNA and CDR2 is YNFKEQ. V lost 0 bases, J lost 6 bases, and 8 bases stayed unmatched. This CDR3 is CASSQDGQRGFNEQFF. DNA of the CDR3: TGTGCCAGCAGCCAAGACGGGCAGCGGGGTTTCAATGAGCAGTTCTTC.